This TCR beta chain was sequenced during a study of cytomegalovirus exposure and HLA in healthy donors. Trimming left V 4 bases short and J 6 bases short, with 9 bases between. Germline-derived CDR1 and CDR2 are SQVTM and ANQGSEA. This CDR3 has 12 residues. Using immunoSEQ multiplex PCR, the repertoire was profiled, and TCRdb retains in-frame clones only, with some absent. Of 65,000 to 75,000 clones in the sample, 94% were seen once. Whole-study results and caveats: Researchers counted 150 to 200 TCR beta chains as cytomegalovirus-associated. According to a subsequent analysis, TCR clusters from the first cohort were inclined to appear together in the roughly 120 validation repertoires.

Turning to this clone: Antigen unknown.

The donors were members of the roughly 120-subject validation cohort (separate from the roughly 660-subject first cohort). This TCR derives from a man younger than 35 in good health and CMV-seropositive. Source material: PBMCs. V usage is TRBV29-1 and J usage is TRBJ2-2, with a possible D match to TRBD1 (6 bases). CDR3 sequence: CSVGTGPGELFF. The DNA of the CDR3 is TGCAGCGTTGGAACAGGGCCCGGGGAGCTGTTTTTT.